These 9 T cell receptor beta chains originate from one sample sequenced in a study of OX40 agonist ivuxolimab in advanced cancers. The table came from immunoSEQ multiplex PCR; TCRdb's copy has only in-frame clones and leaves some out. The sample contains approximately 28,000 clones, approximately 88% of which appear only once. Sequencing was performed on CD4+ or CD8+ T cells sorted from blood, taken in a trial of the OX40 agonist ivuxolimab. These receptors all stem from an adult with an advanced solid tumor such as melanoma, head and neck, liver or kidney cancer.

The chain joins TRBV7-8 to TRBJ2-2; 8 nucleotides agree with TRBD1. The V and J ends lost 4 bases and 0 bases, in that order; junction bases with no gene match: 4. Germline V gene data show CDR1 as SGHVS and CDR2 as FQNEAQ. This CDR3 spans 16 amino acids. CDR3 nucleotide sequence: TGTGCCAGCAGCTGGTTACAGGGGGCGAACACCGGGGAGCTGTTTTTT. Residues: CASSWLQGANTGELFF.

The genes are TRBV5-5 and TRBJ2-2; D is unclear. Trimming stripped 1 base from V and 7 bases from J, with 5 bases between. Germline V lookup: CDR1 SGHKS, CDR2 YYEKEE (reference sequence). The CDR3 loop spans 12 amino acids. Here the CDR3 DNA reads TGTGCCAGCAGCTTGCTAGGCGGGGAGCTGTTTTTT. Residues: CASSLLGGELFF. Full variable domain (outside the CDR3, taken from reference TRBV5-5 and TRBJ2-2): DAGVTQSPTHLIKTRGQQVTLRCSPISGHKSVSWYQQVLGQGPQFIFQYYEKEERGRGNFPDRFSARQFPNYSSELNVNALLLGDSALYLCASSLLGGELFFGEGSRLTVL.

The chain is built from TRBV9 and TRBJ2-1, with 8 nucleotides matching TRBD1. The CDR3 runs to 15 residues. Germline V gene sequence: CDR1 SGDLS, CDR2 YYNGEE. The V segment lost 4 bases and the J segment 5 bases; nucleotides outside the gene matches: 8. CDR3 protein: CASSPRQGAHNEQFF. For the CDR3, the DNA is TGTGCCAGCAGCCCCCGTCAGGGGGCCCACAATGAGCAGTTCTTC.

This rearrangement joins TRBV9 to TRBJ2-3; D unresolved. This CDR3 has 12 residues. V lost 3 bases and J 6 bases, leaving 8 bases between the germline ends. The germline V gene encodes CDR1 SGDLS and CDR2 YYNGEE. The CDR3 is CASSGDGDTQYF. The CDR3 nucleotides read TGTGCCAGCAGCGGAGACGGGGATACGCAGTATTTT. The variable domain in full, completed from reference TRBV9 and TRBJ2-3, reads DSGVTQTPKHLITATGQRVTLRCSPRSGDLSVYWYQQSLDQGLQFLIQYYNGEERAKGNILERFSAQQFPDLHSELNLSSLELGDSALYFCASSGDGDTQYFGPGTRLTVL.

The chain combines TRBV9 with TRBJ1-2; the match to TRBD1 covers 8 bases. CDR1 is SGDLS, CDR2 YYNGEE, per germline. The CDR3 loop spans 14 amino acids. The V gene end was trimmed by 3 bases and the J gene end by 5 bases; junction bases not matched to a gene: 6. The CDR3 region is CASSAPGQVYGYTF. DNA of the CDR3: TGTGCCAGCAGCGCCCCGGGACAGGTGTATGGCTACACCTTC.

The rearrangement links TRBV6-6 to TRBJ2-7; a weak D match, TRBD2 (5 bases). Germline values: CDR1 MNHNY, CDR2 SVGAGI (reference sequence). CDR3 length: 12 residues. V lost 8 bases to trimming and J lost 5 bases, with 13 bases between them. CDR3 in amino acids: CASLGGFDEQYF. CDR3 nucleotide sequence: TGTGCCAGCCTTGGAGGTTTCGACGAGCAGTACTTC.

The gene calls are TRBV5-1 and TRBJ1-2; 7 bases line up with TRBD1. V was clipped by 4 bases and J by 4 bases; unmatched bases: 13. The germline V gene has CDR1 SGHRS and CDR2 YFSETQ. The CDR3 totals 16 residues. CDR3 region: CASSKITGESIYGYTF. CDR3 nucleotide sequence: TGCGCCAGCAGCAAAATTACAGGGGAGAGTATCTATGGCTACACCTTC. Filled out from reference TRBV5-1 and TRBJ1-2, the complete variable domain reads KAGVTQTPRYLIKTRGQQVTLSCSPISGHRSVSWYQQTPGQGLQFLFEYFSETQRNKGNFPGRFSGRQFSNSRSEMNVSTLELGDSALYLCASSKITGESIYGYTFGSGTRLTVV.

This clone occurred once. The gene calls are TRBV6-5 and TRBJ2-7; possibly TRBD1 for D (6 bases). There are 12 residues in the CDR3. The V end lost 8 bases, the J end lost 5 bases, and 13 bases lay between the germline ends. Germline V CDR1 and CDR2: MNHEY, SVGAGI. CDR3 loop: CASPQGSNEQYF. CDR3 DNA sequence: TGTGCCAGCCCCCAGGGGTCTAACGAGCAGTACTTC.

The chain joins TRBV11-3 to TRBJ2-7; D is possibly TRBD1 or TRBD2 (5 bases each). This CDR3 has 14 residues. V was clipped by 1 base and J by 0 bases, with 7 bases between them. Germline CDR1 is SGHNT and CDR2 is YENEEA. CDR3: CASSLAGSSYEQYF. The CDR3 DNA reads TGTGCCAGCAGCTTAGCAGGGAGCTCCTACGAGCAGTACTTC.